This entry lists 32 T cell receptor beta chains sequenced from one sample in a study of blood T cell repertoires in COVID-19. Profiling relied on immunoSEQ multiplex PCR, and the TCRdb table lists in-frame clones only, not all of them. Of about 42,000 clones in the sample, around 91% are singletons; the top ten hold about 10%. Material for sequencing was peripheral blood. These receptors originate from a man younger than 45 with active or convalescent COVID-19.

With respect to this clone: Germline is not matched at one junction end, which may reflect a read error. This rearrangement joins TRBV20-1 to TRBJ1-1; no firm D call. The CDR3 spans 11 residues. Germline CDR1 is DFQATT and CDR2 is SNEGSKA (reference sequence). DNA for the CDR3: TGCAGTGCCCAGAGGGAGAAGACACAAAAATTT. Encoded protein: CSAQREKTQKF.

The genes are TRBV2 and TRBJ2-2; tentatively, D is TRBD2 (5 bases). This CDR3 is 15 amino acids long. Germline loops: CDR1 SNHLY, CDR2 FYNNEI. Trimming took off 3 bases at V and 3 bases at J, with 11 bases between the two ends. This chain's CDR3 is CASSDLDSDTGELFF. In nucleotides, the CDR3 is TGTGCCAGCAGTGATTTGGACTCGGACACCGGGGAGCTGTTTTTT.

V usage is TRBV5-1 and J usage is TRBJ2-1, with TRBD1 matching 9 bases. The germline CDR1 and CDR2 sequences are SGHRS and YFSETQ. J was trimmed by 4 bases and V by 0 bases; bases with no gene match: 5. The CDR3 is made up of 16 amino acids. CDR3 nucleotide sequence: TGCGCCAGCAGCTTGGGTGTGACAGGGGGTTACAATGAGCAGTTCTTC. As protein: CASSLGVTGGYNEQFF.

The rearrangement joins TRBV11-2 to TRBJ2-5; 7 bases agree with TRBD2. The CDR3 has 14 amino acids. Per germline, CDR1 SGHAT and CDR2 FQNNGV. Trimming cost V 5 bases and J 5 bases; bases outside gene matches: 8. CDR3 sequence: CASSPAGEVETQYF. The CDR3 DNA follows: TGTGCCAGCAGCCCCGCGGGGGAGGTGGAGACCCAGTACTTC.

This chain links TRBV9 with TRBJ1-2; D is possibly TRBD1 (6 bases). The CDR3 loop spans 13 amino acids. Per germline, CDR1 SGDLS and CDR2 YYNGEE. Trimming stripped 4 bases from V and 8 bases from J, with 15 bases between. The CDR3 nucleotides read TGTGCCAGCAGCAAGAATACAGGGATGGGCTACACCTTC. Translated: CASSKNTGMGYTF.

The chain is built from TRBV5-5 and TRBJ1-1; no clear D. Germline V gene sequence: CDR1 SGHKS, CDR2 YYEKEE (reference sequence). The CDR3 sequence is 13 residues long. V lost 4 bases to trimming and J lost 2 bases, with 9 bases between them. The CDR3 nucleotides read TGTGCCAGCAGCCTTCAGACTAACACTGAAGCTTTCTTT. The encoded protein is CASSLQTNTEAFF.

As regards this clone: This CDR3 is also generated by other DNA sequences in the sample. This chain uses TRBV6-5 with TRBJ1-2, with 9 nucleotides matching TRBD1. Germline loops: CDR1 MNHEY, CDR2 SVGAGI. The CDR3 runs 14 residues. Trimming removed 2 bases from V and 7 bases from J; junction bases left unmatched: 5. The CDR3 reads CASSYTGQGSGYTF. CDR3 nucleotide sequence: TGTGCCAGCAGTTACACGGGACAGGGTTCTGGCTACACCTTC.

The rearrangement links TRBV28 to TRBJ2-6, with a weak D call TRBD2 (6 bases). Trimming took 3 bases from V and 1 from J, leaving 7 bases between them. This CDR3 region has 15 residues. Germline-derived CDR1 and CDR2 are MDHEN and SYDVKM. CDR3 sequence reads: CASSFGGSGANVLTF. The CDR3 DNA reads TGTGCCAGCAGTTTCGGGGGTTCTGGGGCCAACGTCCTGACTTTC.

The rearrangement uses TRBV5-4 and TRBJ2-3; 11 bases align to TRBD2. V trimming: 6 bases; J trimming: 3 bases; junction bases outside the gene matches: 15. The germline V gene has CDR1 SGHNT and CDR2 YYREEE (reference sequence). This CDR3 has 18 amino acids. CDR3 DNA sequence: TGTGCCAGCAAAGAAATGACTAGCGGGGCTAAGGGGACAGATACGCAGTATTTT. This sequence encodes CASKEMTSGAKGTDTQYF.

CDR3 protein: CASSLAVAGVKPGELFF. The DNA for the CDR3 is TGTGCCAGCAGCTTAGCGGTTGCGGGAGTAAAGCCCGGGGAGCTGTTTTTT. The V gene is TRBV7-3, the J gene TRBJ2-2; TRBD2 aligns across 7 bases. Germline assignment: CDR1 SGHTA and CDR2 FQGTGA. The CDR3 contains 17 residues. The trim removed 2 bases at V and 6 bases at J, leaving 12 bases unmatched.

This sequence joins TRBV7-2 and TRBJ2-1; a weak D match, TRBD2 (6 bases). The CDR3 sequence is 11 residues long. The V gene's germline CDR1 is SGHTA and CDR2 FQGNSA. V was trimmed by 5 bases and J by 10 bases, leaving 9 bases between them. The CDR3: CASSPRGEQFF. CDR3 bases: TGTGCCAGCAGCCCCCGGGGGGAGCAGTTCTTC.

The chain uses TRBV29-1 and TRBJ1-1; D uncertain. V lost 4 bases and J lost 3, with 9 bases in between. Germline CDR1 SQVTM, CDR2 ANQGSEA. The CDR3 length is 12 residues. The CDR3 loop reads CSVGEVHTEAFF. In DNA, the CDR3 is TGCAGCGTTGGGGAGGTTCACACTGAAGCTTTCTTT.

The chain couples TRBV2 to TRBJ2-3, with D possibly TRBD2 on 5 matching bases. Trimming stripped 8 bases from V and 1 base from J, with 16 bases between. Germline V CDR1 and CDR2: SNHLY, FYNNEI. The CDR3 contains 15 residues. The CDR3 DNA reads TGTGCCAGCTCACCCCCCCTACTAGGCACAGATACGCAGTATTTT. Its protein is CASSPPLLGTDTQYF.

The gene calls are TRBV6-6 and TRBJ1-5, with D hard to call. There are 15 residues in the CDR3. Per the germline V gene, CDR1 is MNHNY and CDR2 is SVGAGI (reference sequence). V lost 4 bases to trimming and J lost 0 bases, with 10 bases between them. Here the CDR3 DNA reads TGTGCCAGCAGTTCAACCGGTTATAGCAATCAGCCCCAGCATTTT. Residues: CASSSTGYSNQPQHF.

V and J are TRBV15 and TRBJ1-5; 7 bases agree with TRBD1. The ends lost 3 bases at V and 4 bases at J; junction bases unmatched: 6. The CDR3 has 15 residues. Per germline, CDR1 LNHNV and CDR2 YYDKDF (reference sequence). DNA for the CDR3: TGTGCCACCAGCAGCAGACAGGGCAGGAATCAGCCCCAGCATTTT. Translation: CATSSRQGRNQPQHF. Combining the CDR3 with reference TRBV15 and TRBJ1-5 gives the whole variable domain DAMVIQNPRYQVTQFGKPVTLSCSQTLNHNVMYWYQQKSSQAPKLLFHYYDKDFNNEADTPDNFQSRRPNTSFCFLDIRSPGLGDTAMYLCATSSRQGRNQPQHFGDGTRLSIL.

This chain connects TRBV10-3 to TRBJ2-5; perhaps TRBD2 as D (5 bases). CDR3 size: 14 residues. Looked up from germline, CDR1 is ENHRY and CDR2 is SYGVKD. V was cut by 0 bases and J by 5 bases, with 10 bases left in between. The CDR3 spells CAISESEEAETQYF. The CDR3 nucleotides are TGTGCCATCAGTGAGTCGGAGGAGGCGGAGACCCAGTACTTC.

The chain is built from TRBV24-1 and TRBJ2-3, with TRBD2 identical over 9 bases. Germline V gene lookup returns CDR1 KGHDR and CDR2 SFDVKD. The CDR3 totals 18 residues. V was pared by 3 bases and J by 0 bases, with 9 bases of the junction left unmatched. The CDR3 DNA follows: TGTGCCACCAGTGATCCTCGGGCGGGAGGGCTCAGCACAGATACGCAGTATTTT. Residues: CATSDPRAGGLSTDTQYF.

V is TRBV5-8 and J is TRBJ1-5, with D possibly TRBD1 on 5 matching bases. The CDR3 length is 13 residues. Germline CDR1 reads SGHTS; CDR2 reads YDEGEE. V was shortened by 6 bases and J by 10 bases, with 17 bases between the two germline ends. CDR3 in DNA: TGTGCCAGCACCGCACAGGTTGGATCTCCCCAGCATTTT. Its translation: CASTAQVGSPQHF.

V and J are TRBV19 and TRBJ2-4; maybe TRBD1 (5 bases). The CDR3 is 14 amino acids. V was pared by 6 bases and J by 7 bases, with 16 bases between. CDR1 and CDR2 from the germline V gene are LNHDA and SQIVND (reference sequence). CDR3 nucleotide sequence: TGTGCCAGTAGGGATCCAGCAGGGTCGAACATTCAGTACTTC. Its protein product is CASRDPAGSNIQYF.

The V call is TRBV10-3, the J call TRBJ2-1, with 11 bases lining up with TRBD1. Germline V gene sequence: CDR1 ENHRY, CDR2 SYGVKD. The V and J ends lost 4 bases and 5 bases, in that order; junction bases with no gene match: 4. The CDR3 sequence is 15 residues long. The CDR3, as DNA: TGTGCCATCAGTGGGGGGACAGGGGGAGACAATGAGCAGTTCTTC. This codes for CAISGGTGGDNEQFF.

This clone was counted once. The genes are TRBV11-2 and TRBJ2-1; 9 positions match TRBD2. The germline V gene encodes CDR1 SGHAT and CDR2 FQNNGV. V lost 1 base, J lost 10 bases, and 11 bases stayed unmatched. CDR3 length: 16 amino acids. The DNA of the CDR3 is TGTGCCAGCAGCTTAGGATTTAGCGGGGGCCAAAAGGAGCAGTTCTTC. Translated, it gives CASSLGFSGGQKEQFF.

This clone was seen only a few times. J is TRBJ1-3 and V is TRBV6-1; D uncertain. CDR1 and CDR2 from the germline V gene are MNHNS and SASEGT. The CDR3 runs to 15 residues. The ends were cut back, 3 bases at V and 1 base at J, with 10 bases in the middle. The CDR3 loop is CASSDPLRSGNTIYF. The CDR3 DNA is TGTGCCAGCAGTGACCCCCTACGATCTGGAAACACCATATATTTT.

The chain links TRBV27 to TRBJ2-2; TRBD2 aligns across 13 bases. Trimming cost V 6 bases and J 9 bases; bases outside gene matches: 7. The CDR3 has 15 residues. CDR1 is MNHEY and CDR2 is SMNVEV in the germline V gene (reference sequence). In DNA form, the CDR3 reads TGTGCCAGCAGCCCGACTAGCGGGGGGCTCCGGGAGCTGTTTTTT. It yields the protein CASSPTSGGLRELFF.

The V and J genes are TRBV5-4 and TRBJ1-3; 7 bases agree with TRBD1. The CDR3 spans 14 residues. The V segment lost 4 bases and the J segment 4 bases; nucleotides outside the gene matches: 5. Germline V gene data show CDR1 as SGHNT and CDR2 as YYREEE (reference sequence). This CDR3 reads CASSNDRAGNTIYF. The DNA for the CDR3 is TGTGCCAGCAGCAACGACAGGGCGGGAAACACCATATATTTT.

V gene TRBV15 combines with J gene TRBJ2-5; 12 bases agree with TRBD2. J was trimmed by 5 bases and V by 5 bases; bases with no gene match: 9. Germline V gene lookup returns CDR1 LNHNV and CDR2 YYDKDF (reference sequence). The CDR3 is 16 residues long. CDR3 sequence (DNA): TGTGCCACCAGCGGGGGACTAGCGGGCCCTAAGGAGACCCAGTACTTC. Protein product: CATSGGLAGPKETQYF.

V is TRBV2 and J is TRBJ1-5; perhaps TRBD1 as D (5 bases). Trimming left V 8 bases short and J 0 bases short, with 14 bases between. The CDR3 consists of 15 residues. The germline gives CDR1 SNHLY, CDR2 FYNNEI. In DNA form, the CDR3 reads TGTGCCAGCTTCGCGGGGGAATATAGCAATCAGCCCCAGCATTTT. As protein: CASFAGEYSNQPQHF.

Concerning this clone itself: One junction end disagrees with the germline gene, perhaps due to a read error. The chain carries TRBV29-1 and TRBJ2-2; TRBD2 matches at 8 bases. The germline gives CDR1 SQVTM, CDR2 ANQGSEA. This CDR3 is built from 17 residues. Here the CDR3 DNA reads TGCAGCGTCCGGCCGGGGCTAGCGGGTATAGAACACCGGGGAGCTGTTTTT. This encodes CSVRPGLAGIEHRGAVF.

CDR3 DNA sequence: TGTGCCATCAGTGAGTCGTCGGCGGGTCCATCGTACAATGAGCAGTTCTTC. It codes for CAISESSAGPSYNEQFF. The V gene is TRBV10-3, the J gene TRBJ2-1; D may be TRBD2 (5 bases). Germline V gene sequence: CDR1 ENHRY, CDR2 SYGVKD. The V end was cut by 0 bases, the J end by 4 bases, with 16 bases between. CDR3 length equals 17 residues.

The V gene is TRBV25-1, the J gene TRBJ2-1, with TRBD2 identical over 10 bases. Germline loops: CDR1 MGHDK, CDR2 SYGVNS. This CDR3 is 16 amino acids long. With V trimmed by 8 bases and J by 6 bases, 13 bases remained unmatched. CDR3 protein: CASSSSGSTHSNEQFF. The CDR3 bases are TGTGCCAGCTCTTCTAGCGGGAGTACCCACTCCAATGAGCAGTTCTTC.

The rearrangement links TRBV18 to TRBJ1-5, with 8 nucleotides matching TRBD1. V dropped 3 bases and J dropped 5; count of bases not matched to a gene: 9. Germline CDR1 and CDR2: KGHSH and LQKENI. CDR3 size: 16 residues. CDR3 sequence reads: CASSPGTGPGYQPQHF. DNA of the CDR3: TGTGCCAGCTCACCTGGGACAGGCCCCGGTTATCAGCCCCAGCATTTT.

The V call is TRBV19, the J call TRBJ1-4; 7 nucleotides align to TRBD1. V lost 5 bases to trimming and J lost 4 bases; unmatched junction nucleotides: 4. Germline lookup yields CDR1 LNHDA and CDR2 SQIVND (reference sequence). The CDR3 consists of 14 residues. In DNA, the CDR3 is TGTGCCAGTAGTTCCGGGACAGTTAATGAAAAACTGTTTTTT. It translates to CASSSGTVNEKLFF.

The chain carries TRBV27 and TRBJ2-4, with 8 bases fitting TRBD2. V lost 6 bases and J lost 7; bases outside the gene matches: 8. The CDR3 consists of 14 residues. Germline V gene sequence: CDR1 MNHEY, CDR2 SMNVEV (reference sequence). The DNA of the CDR3 is TGTGCCAGCAGCTCCCGTGGGACTAGGAACATTCAGTACTTC. Translating it yields CASSSRGTRNIQYF.